A selection of T cell receptor beta chains follows, all from one sample in a study of blood T cell repertoires in COVID-19. Method: immunoSEQ multiplex PCR; TCRdb's copy keeps in-frame clones and lacks some. Of a few hundred thousand clones listed, over 75% were seen once; the top ten hold 8% to 10%. The specimen was PBMCs or T cells enriched from blood (not recorded which). The receptors originated from a woman aged 40 to 50 who had recovered from COVID-19. Both conserved end residues are part of each CDR3. The D gene is left open where the match is weak. Clone size is given for some rows only: seen once, a few or many times, or a class if the clone is expanded.

D gene	clone size	V gene	J gene	CDR3 DNA	CDR3 protein
NA	NA	TRBV18	TRBJ1-1	TGTGCCAGCTCACCGCGGAACTTAAGGGCGGGGGCGGACACTGAAGCTTTCTTT	CASSPRNLRAGADTEAFF
NA	NA	TRBV7-2	TRBJ2-5	TGTGCCAGCAGCCTAGGGGGGGGCCAAGAGACCCAGTACTTC	CASSLGGGQETQYF
NA	NA	TRBV9	TRBJ2-7	TGTGCCAGCAGCGTAGCTAGGTCCTACGAGCAGTACTTC	CASSVARSYEQYF
NA	NA	TRBV10-1	TRBJ2-5	TGCGCCAGCAGTGAGTCTACTAGCTGGGAGACCCAGTACTTC	CASSESTSWETQYF
TRBD1	NA	TRBV30	TRBJ1-2	TGTGCCTGGGAAAATGACAGGGCCGATAACTATGGCTACACCTTC	CAWENDRADNYGYTF
NA	NA	TRBV10-1	TRBJ2-4	TGCGCCAGCAGTGAGACGAGCCTAGCCAAAAACATTCAGTACTTC	CASSETSLAKNIQYF
NA	once	TRBV5-1	TRBJ1-5	TGCGCCAGCAGCTTGGAAGGGAGTCAGCCCCAGCATTTT	CASSLEGSQPQHF
TRBD2	NA	TRBV10-3	TRBJ2-1	TGTGCCATCAGTGAGGTAGCGGGGGTTAACAATGAGCAGTTCTTC	CAISEVAGVNNEQFF
TRBD2	NA	TRBV10-3	TRBJ2-7	TGTGCCGCGGGGGCCTACGAGCAGTACTTC	CAAGAYEQYF
NA	NA	TRBV19	TRBJ2-2	TGTGCCAGTAGTATCATGGGAGGAGGGGGCTACACCGGGGAGCTGTTTTTT	CASSIMGGGGYTGELFF
TRBD2	once	TRBV15	TRBJ2-2	TGTGCCACCAGCGGAAGACTAGCGGGGGGTCCCATTTCGAACACCGGGGAGCTGTTTTTT	CATSGRLAGGPISNTGELFF
TRBD2	NA	TRBV12-5	TRBJ2-3	TGTGCTAGTGGTTTCTCCGGGACTAGCGGGGGCACAGATACGCAGTATTTT	CASGFSGTSGGTDTQYF
TRBD2	NA	TRBV3-1/TRBV3-2	TRBJ2-3	TGTGCCAGCAGCCAGGCGACTAGCGGGGTCTCAGATACGCAGTATTTT	CASSQATSGVSDTQYF
NA	NA	TRBV4-3	TRBJ1-6	TGCGCCAGCAGCCCTGGACGGGGGGCGAATTCACCCCTCCACTTT	CASSPGRGANSPLHF
NA	NA	TRBV6-2/TRBV6-3	TRBJ2-3	TGTGCCAGCAGTCCAACCCGGGACTCGTCGCAGTATTTT	CASSPTRDSSQYF
TRBD1	NA	TRBV27	TRBJ2-7	TGTGCCAGCAGTTCAGACCCGGACAGGGGGCTTACCTACGAGCAGTACTTC	CASSSDPDRGLTYEQYF
TRBD1	NA	TRBV19	TRBJ2-7	TGTGCCAGTAGTATCTCAGGGGGCAGAGACGAGCAGTACTTC	CASSISGGRDEQYF
NA	NA	TRBV2	TRBJ1-2	TGTGCCAGCAGTGAAATGGGACTGAGCTATGGCTACACCTTC	CASSEMGLSYGYTF
NA	NA	TRBV11-2	TRBJ1-1	TGTGCCAGCAGCTATAGGGGGGGGGCCTTTGAAGCTTTCTTT	CASSYRGGAFEAFF
TRBD1	NA	TRBV15	TRBJ2-7	TGTGCCACCAGCAGAGATTCCAGGACAGGGAGCTCCTACGAGCAGTACTTC	CATSRDSRTGSSYEQYF
TRBD1	NA	TRBV7-2	TRBJ1-1	TGTGCCAGCAGCCTCGGGACAGGGCGCGGGGCTTTCTTT	CASSLGTGRGAFF
TRBD1	once	TRBV28	TRBJ1-5	TGTGCCAGCAGTTCCCCCGGCTTTAGGGGGCTCAATCAGCCCCAGCATTTT	CASSSPGFRGLNQPQHF
NA	NA	TRBV28	TRBJ1-4	TGTGCCAGCAGTCTCCTCTCGGTCGGGGAAAAACTGTTTTTT	CASSLLSVGEKLFF
NA	once	TRBV19	TRBJ1-2	TGTGCCAGTCCTCCTACGGGGGGAGACTATGGCTACACCTTC	CASPPTGGDYGYTF
TRBD2	NA	TRBV7-2	TRBJ2-2	TGTGCCAGCAGCTGGCATGTGACTAGCCCCCCCGGGGAGCTGTTTTTT	CASSWHVTSPPGELFF
NA	NA	TRBV7-6	TRBJ1-3	TGTGCCAGCAGCTTAGGACACGGCTCTGGAAACACCATATATTTT	CASSLGHGSGNTIYF
NA	NA	TRBV7-9	TRBJ2-7	TGTGCCAGCAGCTCGACTAGAATCCGCGAGCAGTACTTC	CASSSTRIREQYF
TRBD1	once	TRBV29-1	TRBJ2-2	TGCAGCGTTGAAGTTGTGGCAGGGGGCACCGGGGAGCTGTTTTTT	CSVEVVAGGTGELFF
NA	NA	TRBV18	TRBJ2-5	TGTGCCAGCTCACCAGCCGCACGTGAGGGGACCCAGTACTTC	CASSPAAREGTQYF
NA	NA	TRBV25-1	TRBJ1-4	TGTGCCAGCAGTGAAGGGCGGGGGTATAATGAAAAACTGTTTTTT	CASSEGRGYNEKLFF
NA	NA	TRBV29-1	TRBJ1-2	TGCAGCGTTCTAGGAAGCACCGGCTACACCTTC	CSVLGSTGYTF